The 20 T cell receptor beta chains presented below share a single source sample, sequenced in a study of blood T cell repertoires in COVID-19. This table comes from immunoSEQ multiplex PCR, and its TCRdb copy is limited to in-frame clones, with some not included. The data show roughly 200,000 clones, with 75% to 90% seen just once and more than 5% held by the top ten. The sample taken for sequencing was PBMCs or T cells enriched from blood (not recorded which). These receptors were collected from a man aged 40-55 years who had recovered from COVID-19.

This chain links TRBV27 with TRBJ2-3; no reliable D call. The CDR3 is 14 amino acids. V lost 0 bases and J 2 bases, leaving 6 bases between the germline ends. Germline assignment: CDR1 MNHEY and CDR2 SMNVEV (reference sequence). The CDR3 DNA reads as TGTGCCAGCAGTTTATCTTCCCTCACAGATACGCAGTATTTT. It is translated as CASSLSSLTDTQYF.

The chain employs TRBV18 and TRBJ2-1; D might be TRBD2 (5 bases). There are 14 residues in the CDR3. V was clipped by 7 bases and J by 3 bases, with 13 bases between them. Germline V gene lookup returns CDR1 KGHSH and CDR2 LQKENI. The chain's CDR3 is CASFGGSGYNEQFF. CDR3 DNA: TGTGCCAGCTTTGGAGGCTCGGGCTACAATGAGCAGTTCTTC.

The chain joins TRBV6-5 to TRBJ1-2; D is undetermined. The CDR3 has 11 residues. Trimming removed 2 bases at V and 6 bases at J, with 4 bases between. Germline V lookup: CDR1 MNHEY, CDR2 SVGAGI. CDR3 region: CASSYNNGYTF. The CDR3 nucleotides are TGTGCCAGCAGTTACAATAATGGCTACACCTTC.

A note on this clone: The CDR3 end shows no conserved phenylalanine or tryptophan, and so a read error is likely. The chain recombines TRBV6-6 with TRBJ1-1, with a tentative D call TRBD1 (5 bases). CDR3 size: 16 residues. With 5 bases removed from V and 0 bases from J, the gap between germline ends came to 16 bases. The V gene's germline CDR1 is MNHNY and CDR2 SVGAGI (reference sequence). CDR3 DNA: TGTGCCAGCAGTCGAACGACAGCCCCCATGAACACTGAAGCTTTCCTT. The encoded protein is CASSRTTAPMNTEAFL.

The CDR3 loop reads CASSRDSTNEQFF. The CDR3 DNA follows: TGTGCCAGCAGCCGGGACAGCACGAATGAGCAGTTCTTC. The V call is TRBV5-6, the J call TRBJ2-1; 7 positions agree with TRBD1. The V gene's germline CDR1 is SGHDT and CDR2 YYEEEE. V lost 4 bases to trimming and J lost 7 bases; unmatched junction nucleotides: 5. CDR3 size: 13 residues.

The chain joins TRBV7-3 to TRBJ2-3, with D uncertain. CDR1 is SGHTA and CDR2 is FQGTGA in the germline V gene. Trimming left V 5 bases short and J 0 bases short, with 9 bases between. CDR3 length: 14 amino acids. CDR3 in DNA: TGTGCCAGCAGCCGTCTCACTAGCACAGATACGCAGTATTTT. Amino acid sequence: CASSRLTSTDTQYF.

CDR3 amino acids: CASSPHGAGVRDTQYF. CDR3 sequence (DNA): TGTGCCAGCTCACCCCACGGGGCGGGAGTGAGAGATACGCAGTATTTT. The gene calls are TRBV18 and TRBJ2-3, with TRBD2 identical over 7 bases. The V gene's germline CDR1 is KGHSH and CDR2 LQKENI. The length of the CDR3 is 16 residues. The trim removed 3 bases at V and 5 bases at J, leaving 11 bases unmatched.

This clone was observed a handful of times. This sequence joins TRBV19 and TRBJ1-5; D is possibly TRBD1 (6 bases). This CDR3 is 16 amino acids long. The germline V gene has CDR1 LNHDA and CDR2 SQIVND (reference sequence). V lost 3 bases and J 5 bases, leaving 17 bases between the germline ends. The CDR3 DNA sequence: TGTGCCAGTAGTATTTCCCTCGGGGGGCTGTATCAGCCCCAGCATTTT. This codes for CASSISLGGLYQPQHF.

The V call is TRBV7-9, the J call TRBJ2-1; TRBD1 matches at 9 bases. Germline V gene data show CDR1 as SEHNR and CDR2 as FQNEAQ (reference sequence). CDR3 length: 14 residues. V dropped 6 bases and J dropped 9; count of bases not matched to a gene: 9. The CDR3 sequence is CASRPGQGLGEQFF. The CDR3 coding sequence is TGTGCCAGCAGACCGGGACAGGGCCTCGGTGAGCAGTTCTTC. Variable domain in full (rest from reference TRBV7-9 and TRBJ2-1): DTGVSQNPRHKITKRGQNVTFRCDPISEHNRLYWYRQTLGQGPEFLTYFQNEAQLEKSRLLSDRFSAERPKGSFSTLEIQRTEQGDSAMYLCASRPGQGLGEQFFGPGTRLTVL.

This chain joins TRBV2 and TRBJ1-2; 7 nucleotides align to TRBD1. The CDR3 runs to 15 residues. J was trimmed by 7 bases and V by 7 bases; bases with no gene match: 15. CDR1 SNHLY and CDR2 FYNNEI come from the germline V gene. The CDR3 loop reads CASNLDGDRVAGYTF. The CDR3 bases are TGTGCCAGCAACCTAGATGGCGACAGGGTGGCTGGCTACACCTTC.

The gene calls are TRBV30 and TRBJ2-7; D remains unclear. V was clipped by 0 bases and J by 9 bases, with 12 bases between them. Germline V gene lookup returns CDR1 GTSNPN and CDR2 SVGIG (reference sequence). The length of the CDR3 is 12 residues. The DNA of the CDR3 is TGTGCCTGGAGTGTCCAAAGAGGCTCGCAGTACTTC. It yields the protein CAWSVQRGSQYF.

This chain uses TRBV27 with TRBJ1-6; D remains ambiguous. Deletions cut 5 bases from V and 10 bases from J, with 15 bases between. CDR3 size: 14 residues. CDR1 and CDR2 (germline): MNHEY, SMNVEV (reference sequence). The CDR3 protein is CASSPPSGGSPLHF. In DNA form, the CDR3 reads TGTGCCAGCAGTCCCCCATCGGGAGGGTCACCCCTCCACTTT.

This chain joins TRBV28 and TRBJ2-1, with D uncertain. Germline CDR1 reads MDHEN; CDR2 reads SYDVKM. The CDR3 covers 14 residues. The germline V and J ends were trimmed by 5 bases and 3 bases, with 11 bases remaining between them. The CDR3 protein is CASSPTRGYNEQFF. In DNA form, the CDR3 reads TGTGCCAGCAGTCCCACCAGAGGCTACAATGAGCAGTTCTTC.

The CDR3 coding sequence is TGTGCCACCAGTGCGGGACCCGGGGGTGGCTACACCTTC. This sequence encodes CATSAGPGGGYTF. The chain employs TRBV24-1 and TRBJ1-2; maybe TRBD1 (5 bases). The CDR3 is 13 residues long. V was cut by 5 bases and J by 7 bases, with 13 bases left in between. Germline V gene sequence: CDR1 KGHDR, CDR2 SFDVKD.

This sequence joins TRBV5-1 and TRBJ2-6; 9 nucleotides line up with TRBD1. CDR1 is SGHRS, CDR2 YFSETQ, per germline. The CDR3 is 17 amino acids. V trimming: 4 bases; J trimming: 2 bases; junction bases outside the gene matches: 7. CDR3 nucleotides: TGCGCCAGCAGCCCTCACCGACAGGGGGCTGGGGCCAACGTCCTGACTTTC. Its translation is CASSPHRQGAGANVLTF.

The rearrangement links TRBV6-5 to TRBJ1-3; TRBD1 aligns across 7 bases. The trim removed 2 bases at V and 9 bases at J, leaving 4 bases unmatched. The CDR3 is 13 amino acids. Per the germline V gene, CDR1 is MNHEY and CDR2 is SVGAGI. The CDR3 is CASSYGPGGTIYF. Written as DNA, the CDR3 is TGTGCCAGCAGTTACGGTCCAGGGGGCACCATATATTTT.

V is TRBV5-1 and J is TRBJ2-3; 10 nucleotides line up with TRBD2. Germline CDR1 is SGHRS and CDR2 is YFSETQ. Unmatched junction bases numbered 10, after V lost 0 bases and J lost 0 bases. CDR3 size: 19 residues. The CDR3 nucleotides read TGCGCCAGCAGCTTGGAATTAGCGGGGGGCGTGACTAGCACAGATACGCAGTATTTT. Translation gives CASSLELAGGVTSTDTQYF. The variable domain in full, completed from reference TRBV5-1 and TRBJ2-3, reads KAGVTQTPRYLIKTRGQQVTLSCSPISGHRSVSWYQQTPGQGLQFLFEYFSETQRNKGNFPGRFSGRQFSNSRSEMNVSTLELGDSALYLCASSLELAGGVTSTDTQYFGPGTRLTVL.

In nucleotides, the CDR3 is TGTGCCAGCAGTGAAGCGGCAGGTTATTTGCCCCAGCATTTT. Its translation is CASSEAAGYLPQHF. The chain joins TRBV6-1 to TRBJ1-5; D is uncertain. This CDR3 has 14 amino acids. From germline, CDR1 is MNHNS and CDR2 SASEGT. V was shortened by 0 bases and J by 9 bases, with 12 bases between the two germline ends.

This sequence joins TRBV3-1 (or the pseudogene TRBV3-2) and TRBJ1-2; tentative D call: TRBD1 (6 bases). Germline V CDR1 and CDR2: LGHDT, YNNKEL (reference sequence). V gave up 1 base and J gave up 4 bases, with 13 bases separating them. The CDR3 loop spans 15 amino acids. CDR3: CASSQALDSFYGYTF. The DNA of the CDR3 is TGTGCCAGCAGCCAAGCCCTGGACAGCTTCTATGGCTACACCTTC.

The rearrangement uses TRBV27 and TRBJ2-1; 9 nucleotides agree with TRBD2. V was clipped by 3 bases and J by 2 bases; unmatched bases: 5. Germline CDR1 MNHEY, CDR2 SMNVEV (reference sequence). The CDR3 extends over 16 amino acids. In DNA, the CDR3 is TGTGCCAGCAGTTTGTCTAGCGGGGTCCCCTACAATGAGCAGTTCTTC. Amino acids: CASSLSSGVPYNEQFF.